This T cell receptor beta chain was observed in a study of tumor and adjacent non-tumor tissue in lung cancer. The template was RNA from unsorted bulk tissue. Chemotherapy-naive patients with new lung cancer underwent thoracic surgery in China, August–late 2014. Study observations and caveats: In normal lung, the top 100 clones were significantly more dominant than in tumor.

Germline V gene lookup returns CDR1 SQVTM and CDR2 ANQGSEA. CDR3 size: 13 residues. This clonotype was counted a few times. Its antigen remains unidentified. A much larger clonotype is one base distant, so this may be a read error. The library came from three nested PCR rounds adapted from ARM-PCR protocols. TCRdb called the multiplex PCR reads again in MiXCR, with one record for every CDR3 protein. The table shows over 100,000 distinct CDR3 sequences, with 75% occurring only once. The clonotype comes from a woman aged 55-69 years with non-small cell lung cancer. Source material: lung tumor tissue. The genes are TRBV29-1 and TRBJ1-4, with a possible D match to TRBD1 (6 bases). The CDR3 sequence: CSVRGGTNEKLIF. CDR3 nucleotides: TGCAGCGTCCGAGGGGGGACTAATGAAAAACTGATTTTT.